Here is one TCR beta chain with its context. This sample is drawn from a study of shared clonotypes between healthy human individuals. Splitting of CD4+ cells produced CD45RA+ naive and CD45RA-negative memory subsets. The assay ran at deep level. Only in-frame clones appear in the TCRdb table, and some are missing; sequencing was by immunoSEQ multiplex PCR. The repertoire includes around 2.3 million clones, about 94% of them detected once, and roughly 0.13% sits in the top ten. The CDR3 consists of 16 residues. Trimming stripped 6 bases from V and 6 bases from J, with 23 bases between. Germline CDR1 and CDR2: SNHLY and FYNNEI.

V gene TRBV2 combines with J gene TRBJ1-1; TRBD1 might be the D (5 bases). The receptor's source is a man aged 18-30 years in good health. The specimen was naive CD4+ T cells sorted from blood. The sample's subset: CD45RA+ positively selected. The CDR3 is CASSSAGLIMGAEAFF. CDR3 DNA: TGTGCCAGCAGCAGTGCCGGACTTATCATGGGGGCTGAAGCTTTCTTT.